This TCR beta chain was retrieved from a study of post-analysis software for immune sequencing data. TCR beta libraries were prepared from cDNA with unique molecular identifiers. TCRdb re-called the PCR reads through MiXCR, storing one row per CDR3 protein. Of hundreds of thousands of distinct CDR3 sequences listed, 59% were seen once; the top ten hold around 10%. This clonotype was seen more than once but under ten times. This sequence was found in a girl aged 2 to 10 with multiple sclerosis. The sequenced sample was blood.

The chain's CDR3 is CSVPYFPDTQYF. CDR3 sequence (DNA): TGCAGCGTCCCCTACTTCCCAGATACGCAGTATTTT. The gene calls are TRBV29-1 and TRBJ2-3; D not resolved. V was trimmed by 6 bases and J by 4 bases, leaving 11 bases between them. The V gene's germline CDR1 is SQVTM and CDR2 ANQGSEA. The CDR3 is 12 residues long.